This T cell receptor (beta chain) was observed in a study of blood T cell repertoires in COVID-19. Background on the study: COVID-19 samples, acute and convalescent, were from the United States, Italy and Spain.

Participants were aged about 18 to 100 years, lived in 20 to 30 US areas, and enrolled virtually. Profiling relied on immunoSEQ multiplex PCR, and the TCRdb table lists in-frame clones only, not all of them. Seen here are fewer than 400,000 clones, 65% to 90% observed once, and the top ten hold less than 4.5%. Germline assignment: CDR1 SGHNT and CDR2 YYREEE (reference sequence). V gave up 5 bases and J gave up 4 bases; unmatched junction bases: 11. The CDR3 extends over 16 amino acids. This clonotype originated in a man in his thirties or forties who had recovered from COVID-19. The chain links TRBV5-4 to TRBJ2-1, with 8 bases identical to TRBD2. Input material: PBMCs or T cells enriched from blood (not recorded which). The CDR3 here is CASSSGLAPPYNEQFF. The CDR3 nucleotides read TGTGCCAGCAGTTCAGGACTAGCTCCTCCGTACAATGAGCAGTTCTTC.